This is a list of T cell receptor beta chains from one sample in a study of T cell changes during pregnancy in multiple sclerosis. TCRdb's copy holds only in-frame clones and misses some; the assay was immunoSEQ multiplex PCR. The sample holds about 32,000 clones; roughly nine tenths are singletons and the top ten take about 10%. Sequences were derived from CD8+ T cells from peripheral blood mononuclear cells, sampled in the second trimester of pregnancy. The source is a female donor with multiple sclerosis, enrolled in a pregnancy study. CDR3s include the opening cysteine and the closing phenylalanine or tryptophan. The D gene is left open where the match is weak. The size of a clone is reported for some rows only, either as once, few or many, or as a class for expanded clones.

clone_size,v_call,j_call,d_call,cdr3_nt,cdr3_aa
-,TRBV5-5,TRBJ1-4,-,TGTGCCAGCAGCTTCTCAGGGGCCTCAACTAATGAAAAACTGTTTTTT,CASSFSGASTNEKLFF
few,TRBV5-1,TRBJ2-7,-,TGCGCCAGCAGAGGCCTCCCCGGGACTTACGAGCAGTACTTC,CASRGLPGTYEQYF
-,TRBV9,TRBJ1-2,-,TGTGCCAGCAGCGTATCTTCCCTGGGCTACACCTTC,CASSVSSLGYTF
-,TRBV4-1,TRBJ2-3,TRBD2,TGCGCCAGCAGCCAAACTAGCGGGGAATCAGATACGCAGTATTTT,CASSQTSGESDTQYF
-,TRBV29-1,TRBJ1-2,TRBD1,TGCAGCGTTGAAGGGGCACTCTCCCTACAGGGGTACTATGGCTACACCTTC,CSVEGALSLQGYYGYTF
-,TRBV7-6,TRBJ2-7,TRBD2,TGTGCCAGCAGCTCTAGCGGGGGGGCGCTGGGGGAGCAGTACTTC,CASSSSGGALGEQYF
-,TRBV7-9,TRBJ2-3,-,TGTGCCAGCAGCTTAGGACTGTATACGCAGTATTTT,CASSLGLYTQYF
-,TRBV9,TRBJ2-5,-,TGTGCCAGCAGCGTAGAAGGTAGCAAAGAGACCCAGTACTTC,CASSVEGSKETQYF
-,TRBV4-1,TRBJ2-1,TRBD1,TGCGCCAGCAGCCGAGGGGGCCGTGAGCAGTTCTTC,CASSRGGREQFF
-,TRBV27,TRBJ1-4,TRBD1,TGTGCCAGCAGACTTCAACAGGGGTCAAGTGAAAAACTGTTTTTT,CASRLQQGSSEKLFF
-,TRBV29-1,TRBJ1-2,-,TGCAGCGTGCTGTCCAGGGATGGCTACACCTTC,CSVLSRDGYTF
-,TRBV6-6,TRBJ2-5,TRBD1,TGTGCCAGCAGTAAGCGATGGACAGGGGAGCGAGAGACCCAGTACTTC,CASSKRWTGERETQYF
-,TRBV9,TRBJ2-1,-,TGTGCCAGCCAGAGCGGGAATGAGCAGTTCTTC,CASQSGNEQFF
-,TRBV10-3,TRBJ1-1,TRBD1,TGTGCCATCAGTGAGGGCCCCCATTTTAGGACAGGGGCCACTGAAGCTTTCTTT,CAISEGPHFRTGATEAFF
-,TRBV7-6,TRBJ2-1,-,TGTGCCAGCAGCTTAGCCGGGAGTCGATCCTACAATGAGCAGTTCTTC,CASSLAGSRSYNEQFF
-,TRBV15,TRBJ2-3,TRBD2,TGTGCCACCAGCAAAGATACTAGCGCCCCACCAGATACGCAGTATTTT,CATSKDTSAPPDTQYF
-,TRBV6-5,TRBJ2-7,-,TGTGCCAGCAGCGTTGCGCCCCAGGGGTACGAGCAGTACTTC,CASSVAPQGYEQYF
-,TRBV2,TRBJ2-1,-,TGTGCCAGCAGTGAGCTTTTTCCAGATGAGCAGTTCTTC,CASSELFPDEQFF
-,TRBV27,TRBJ2-2,-,TGTGCCAGCAGAATAGGAGGCGGGGAGCTGTTTTTT,CASRIGGGELFF
-,TRBV27,TRBJ2-1,-,TGTGCCAGCAGAAGGGGGGGCAATGAGCAGTTCTTC,CASRRGGNEQFF
-,TRBV7-6,TRBJ2-7,TRBD1,TGTGCCAGCAGCCCCGGGACAGGGGACCACGAGCAGTACTTC,CASSPGTGDHEQYF
-,TRBV9,TRBJ2-5,-,TGTGCCAGCAGCGACGGGTCCCTCCAAGAGACCCAGTACTTC,CASSDGSLQETQYF
-,TRBV11-2,TRBJ2-7,TRBD1,TGTGCCAGCAGCTTAGGGACAGGGGGCAACGAGCAGTACTTC,CASSLGTGGNEQYF
-,TRBV10-3,TRBJ2-7,TRBD2,TGTGCCATCAGTGTCGGCCTAGCGGGAGACTACGAGCAGTACTTC,CAISVGLAGDYEQYF
-,TRBV2,TRBJ2-3,-,TGTGCCAGCAACAGGGTAACTCGCACAGATACGCAGTATTTT,CASNRVTRTDTQYF
-,TRBV25-1,TRBJ1-2,-,TGTGCCAGCTACTCAGGGGCCTACACCTTC,CASYSGAYTF
-,TRBV10-2,TRBJ2-2,TRBD1,TGCGCCAGCAGACCCGGGACAGGGGGCATCGGGGCCGGGGAGCTGTTTTTT,CASRPGTGGIGAGELFF
few,TRBV7-6,TRBJ1-2,-,TGTGCCAGCAGCTTGGGTTTTGCGGATGGCTACACCTTC,CASSLGFADGYTF
-,TRBV5-4,TRBJ2-1,-,TGTGCCAGCAGCTTAGTGGTGGAGAGTTTCTACAATGAGCAGTTCTTC,CASSLVVESFYNEQFF
once,TRBV5-1,TRBJ1-1,TRBD1,TGCGCCAGCAGCTCGGAGGGACAGGGCCTAATGAACACTGAAGCTTTCTTT,CASSSEGQGLMNTEAFF
once,TRBV5-5,TRBJ2-1,TRBD1,TGTGCCAGCAGCTCCAGGGACAGGGGAATCTACAATGAGCAGTTCTTC,CASSSRDRGIYNEQFF
-,TRBV7-8,TRBJ1-4,-,TGTGCCAGCAGCCTTGAGGGTCGGGTTGCAACTAATGAAAAACTGTTTTTT,CASSLEGRVATNEKLFF
-,TRBV4-2,TRBJ2-6,-,TGTGCCAGCAGCCAAGAAGGACGGGGCTCTGGGGCCAACGTCCTGACTTTC,CASSQEGRGSGANVLTF
-,TRBV5-6,TRBJ1-6,TRBD1,TGTGCCAGCAGCTTCCAGGGGGCGCGTTCACCCCTCCACTTT,CASSFQGARSPLHF
-,TRBV28,TRBJ2-1,TRBD2,TGTGCCAGCAGACCAGAGCGGGAGAGCTCCTACAATGAGCAGTTCTTC,CASRPERESSYNEQFF
-,TRBV4-2,TRBJ1-2,-,TGTGCCAGCAGCCCGACTAAGACAGGAGGCTATGGCTACACCTTC,CASSPTKTGGYGYTF
-,TRBV2,TRBJ2-7,TRBD1,TGTGCCAGCAAACCGGGACAGGGGGACCACGAGCAGTACTTC,CASKPGQGDHEQYF
-,TRBV11-2,TRBJ1-2,-,TGTGCCAGCAGCTTAGTAGGGGAATATGGCTACACCTTC,CASSLVGEYGYTF
-,TRBV9,TRBJ2-3,-,TGTGCCAGCAGCGTGGGACTAGATACGCAGTATTTT,CASSVGLDTQYF
-,TRBV29-1,TRBJ2-7,-,TGCAGCGTGGGCCTGACAGGCTCCTACGAGCAGTACTTC,CSVGLTGSYEQYF
-,TRBV28,TRBJ1-1,-,TGTGCCAGCAGTCCATTCCTAAGGGGCACTGAAGCTTTCTTT,CASSPFLRGTEAFF
-,TRBV10-3,TRBJ2-3,-,TGTGCCATCTTGAGGGGGAGCACAGATACGCAGTATTTT,CAILRGSTDTQYF
-,TRBV7-3,TRBJ1-2,-,TGTGCCAGCAGCTTAACGGGGGGGCCCGACTATGGCTACACCTTC,CASSLTGGPDYGYTF
-,TRBV29-1,TRBJ1-1,TRBD1,TGCAGCCTAGGACAGGGCCAAAACACTGAAGCTTTCTTT,CSLGQGQNTEAFF
-,TRBV28,TRBJ2-7,-,TGTGCCAGCACTTGGACAGGTGGAGCGGGAGTGTACGAGCAGTACTTC,CASTWTGGAGVYEQYF
-,TRBV9,TRBJ2-3,TRBD2,TGTGCCAGCAGCGTAGCTGGTGGCGGGGGAACCACAGATACGCAGTATTTT,CASSVAGGGGTTDTQYF
-,TRBV9,TRBJ1-1,TRBD1,TGTGCCAGCAGCCCTGGTTCCAGGGGGGCCACTGAAGCTTTCTTT,CASSPGSRGATEAFF
-,TRBV9,TRBJ1-3,-,TGTGCCAGCAGCGCTGACAGGTCTGGAAACACCATATATTTT,CASSADRSGNTIYF
-,TRBV6-5,TRBJ2-1,-,TGTGCCAGCAGTTACTCCCCGCGCAATGAGCAGTTCTTC,CASSYSPRNEQFF
few,TRBV30,TRBJ1-2,-,TGTGCCTGGAGTAGAACTAGCCTTAACTATGGCTACACCTTC,CAWSRTSLNYGYTF
-,TRBV27,TRBJ1-4,-,TGTGCCAGCGGTCAGGGGCATGAAAAACTGTTTTTT,CASGQGHEKLFF
-,TRBV6-5,TRBJ2-7,TRBD2,TGTGCCAGCAGTTACGAGCGGGGCTACGAGCAGTACTTC,CASSYERGYEQYF
-,TRBV5-1,TRBJ2-1,-,TGCGCCAGCAGCTTGGAAACAGGCTACAATGAGCAGTTCTTC,CASSLETGYNEQFF
-,TRBV7-9,TRBJ2-7,TRBD1,TGTGCCAGCAGGTTGGACAGGTCCTACGAGCAGTACTTC,CASRLDRSYEQYF
-,TRBV9,TRBJ2-2,-,TGTGCCAGCAGCCCGGGACAGAACACCGGGGAGCTGTTTTTT,CASSPGQNTGELFF
-,TRBV21-1,TRBJ1-1,-,TGTGCCAGCAGCCCTGCCCAGGGGGCGTTGAACACTGAAGCTTTCTTT,CASSPAQGALNTEAFF
few,TRBV2,TRBJ2-4,-,TGTGCTTGTATGGCAGGATCCATTCAGTACTTC,CACMAGSIQYF